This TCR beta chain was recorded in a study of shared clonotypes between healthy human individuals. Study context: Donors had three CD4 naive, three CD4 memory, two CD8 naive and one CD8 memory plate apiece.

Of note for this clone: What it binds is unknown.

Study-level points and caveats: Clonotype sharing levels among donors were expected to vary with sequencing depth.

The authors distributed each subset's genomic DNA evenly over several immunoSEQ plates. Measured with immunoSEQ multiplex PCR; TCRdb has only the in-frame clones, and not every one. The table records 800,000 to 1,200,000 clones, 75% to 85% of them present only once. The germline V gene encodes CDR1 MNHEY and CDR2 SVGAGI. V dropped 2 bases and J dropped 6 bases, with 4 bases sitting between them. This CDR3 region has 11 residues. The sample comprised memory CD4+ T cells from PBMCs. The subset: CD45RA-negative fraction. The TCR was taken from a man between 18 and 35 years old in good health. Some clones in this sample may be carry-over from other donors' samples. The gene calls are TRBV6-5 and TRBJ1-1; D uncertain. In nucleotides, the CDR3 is TGTGCCAGCAGTTACGGTTCTGAAGCTTTCTTT. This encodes CASSYGSEAFF.